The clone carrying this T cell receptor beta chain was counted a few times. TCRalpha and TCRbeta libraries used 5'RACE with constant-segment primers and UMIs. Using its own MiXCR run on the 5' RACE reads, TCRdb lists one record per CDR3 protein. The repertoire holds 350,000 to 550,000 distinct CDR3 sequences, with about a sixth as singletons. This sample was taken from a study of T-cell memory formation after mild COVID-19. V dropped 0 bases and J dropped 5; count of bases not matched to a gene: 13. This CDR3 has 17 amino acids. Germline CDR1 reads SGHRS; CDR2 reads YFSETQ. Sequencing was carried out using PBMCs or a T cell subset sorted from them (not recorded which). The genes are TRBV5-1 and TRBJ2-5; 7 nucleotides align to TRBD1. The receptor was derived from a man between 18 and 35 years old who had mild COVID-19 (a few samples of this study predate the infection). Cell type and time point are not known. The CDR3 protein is CASSLGQGSGGWETQYF. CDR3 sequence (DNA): TGCGCCAGCAGCTTGGGACAGGGTTCTGGAGGCTGGGAGACCCAGTACTTC.